A selection of T cell receptor beta chains follows, all from one sample in a study of beta chain features in type 1 diabetes. Produced via immunoSEQ multiplex PCR; TCRdb's table is partial and in-frame only. The sample lists 500,000 to 700,000 clones, less than 20% occurring once. Sample: naive CD4+ T cells from blood. The receptors here all came from a man aged 18 to 29 in good health. Each CDR3 is given with its conserved first and last residue. A D gene is named only where the DNA matches it firmly. Clone size is given for some rows only: seen once, a few or many times, or a class if the clone is expanded.

V,size,D,J,CDR3,DNA
TRBV4-3,.,.,TRBJ1-4,CASSRPGSLGEMFF,TGCGCCAGCAGCCGGCCCGGGTCCCTGGGAGAGATGTTTTTT
TRBV7-2,few,TRBD2,TRBJ2-2,CASTLLAGPQGELFF,TGTGCCAGCACCCTACTAGCGGGGCCGCAGGGGGAGCTGTTTTTT
TRBV5-1,few,.,TRBJ2-7,CASSLAAGVGEQYF,TGCGCCAGCAGCTTGGCCGCAGGGGTTGGCGAGCAGTACTTC
TRBV18,.,TRBD2,TRBJ2-1,CASSQNSGGANEQFF,TGTGCCAGCTCACAGAATAGCGGGGGGGCCAATGAGCAGTTCTTC
TRBV5-4,.,.,TRBJ2-1,CASSQNGIYEQFF,TGTGCCAGCAGCCAAAATGGGATCTATGAGCAGTTCTTC
TRBV7-3,.,TRBD2,TRBJ2-2,CASSLGRLAGVGPNTGELFF,TGTGCCAGCAGCCTAGGGCGGCTAGCGGGAGTAGGGCCGAACACCGGGGAGCTGTTTTTT
TRBV19,few,.,TRBJ1-1,CASSVDRDTEAFF,TGTGCCAGTAGTGTGGACAGAGACACTGAAGCTTTCTTT
TRBV19,few,.,TRBJ1-1,CASSPWTANTEAFF,TGTGCCAGTAGTCCCTGGACAGCGAACACTGAAGCTTTCTTT
TRBV28,.,TRBD2,TRBJ2-7,CASSLSASGSWEQYF,TGTGCCAGCAGTTTATCCGCTAGCGGGTCGTGGGAGCAGTACTTC
TRBV5-6,.,TRBD1,TRBJ2-2,CASSPDRPNTGELFF,TGTGCCAGCAGCCCGGACAGGCCGAACACCGGGGAGCTGTTTTTT
TRBV4-3,few,.,TRBJ1-5,CASSQNWDYPDQPQHF,TGCGCCAGCAGCCAAAACTGGGACTATCCGGATCAGCCCCAGCATTTT
TRBV7-9,.,TRBD1,TRBJ1-1,CASNRDSPTEAFF,TGTGCCAGCAACCGGGACAGCCCCACTGAAGCTTTCTTT
TRBV28,few,TRBD1,TRBJ2-7,CASSSGTGIPYEQYF,TGTGCCAGCAGTTCGGGGACAGGGATTCCCTACGAGCAGTACTTC
TRBV18,few,.,TRBJ2-1,CASSPPQGFSYNEQFF,TGTGCCAGCTCACCACCCCAGGGATTCTCCTACAATGAGCAGTTCTTC
TRBV18,.,.,TRBJ2-7,CASSPNSLLRTHYEQYF,TGTGCCAGCTCACCCAACTCCCTACTGAGAACCCACTACGAGCAGTACTTC
TRBV7-2,few,.,TRBJ1-3,CASSFGRPSGNTIYF,TGTGCCAGCAGCTTCGGTCGTCCTTCTGGAAACACCATATATTTT
TRBV9,.,TRBD1,TRBJ1-2,CASSARDRGAYGYTF,TGTGCCAGCAGCGCGCGGGACAGGGGAGCCTATGGCTACACCTTC
TRBV6-6,.,.,TRBJ1-1,CASSYPGREAFF,TGTGCCAGCAGTTACCCGGGTCGGGAAGCTTTCTTT
TRBV7-9,.,.,TRBJ2-7,CASSLASLAHSYEQYF,TGTGCCAGCAGCTTAGCATCGCTAGCCCACTCCTACGAGCAGTACTTC
TRBV18,few,TRBD1,TRBJ2-7,CASSLGQGYEQYF,TGTGCCAGCTCACTGGGACAGGGCTACGAGCAGTACTTC
TRBV18,.,.,TRBJ2-7,CASSPRGLGIVTYEQYF,TGTGCCAGCTCACCACGAGGTCTCGGGATTGTCACCTACGAGCAGTACTTC
TRBV7-2,few,.,TRBJ2-7,CASSPRTVTYEQYF,TGTGCCAGCAGCCCCAGGACGGTAACCTACGAGCAGTACTTC
TRBV7-9,.,.,TRBJ2-2,CASSDRQQVNTGELFF,TGTGCCAGCAGCGACAGACAGCAGGTGAACACCGGGGAGCTGTTTTTT
TRBV20-1,few,.,TRBJ2-5,CSASEETQYF,TGCAGTGCTAGCGAGGAGACCCAGTACTTC
TRBV7-2,few,.,TRBJ1-3,CASSLARTVSGNTIYF,TGTGCCAGCAGCTTAGCGAGGACGGTCTCTGGAAACACCATATATTTT
TRBV7-8,few,TRBD1,TRBJ2-1,CASSTGQASYNEQFF,TGTGCCAGCAGCACGGGACAGGCCTCCTACAATGAGCAGTTCTTC
TRBV5-1,few,.,TRBJ1-4,CASSLGVTNEKLFF,TGCGCCAGCAGCTTGGGGGTAACTAATGAAAAACTGTTTTTT
TRBV18,few,.,TRBJ2-1,CASSPPRGGLGGEQFF,TGTGCCAGCTCACCCCCCCGGGGAGGACTGGGGGGTGAGCAGTTCTTC
TRBV7-2,few,TRBD1,TRBJ2-1,CASSPSRDRVNEQFF,TGTGCCAGCAGCCCGAGCCGGGACAGGGTCAATGAGCAGTTCTTC
TRBV6-6,.,TRBD1,TRBJ1-4,CASTRGEEKLFF,TGTGCCAGCACCAGGGGGGAGGAAAAACTGTTTTTT
TRBV30,.,.,TRBJ1-5,CAWSGQGNQPQHF,TGTGCCTGGAGTGGGCAGGGGAATCAGCCCCAGCATTTT
TRBV29-1,few,TRBD1,TRBJ1-2,CSVERDRGYGYTF,TGCAGCGTTGAACGTGACAGGGGATATGGCTACACCTTC
TRBV2,.,.,TRBJ2-3,CASRNRVSTDTQYF,TGTGCCAGCAGGAACAGGGTGAGCACAGATACGCAGTATTTT
TRBV7-2,.,.,TRBJ1-2,CASSASGSYGYTF,TGTGCCAGCAGCGCGTCAGGTTCCTATGGCTACACCTTC
TRBV10-3,.,.,TRBJ2-7,CAISEVTYEQYF,TGTGCCATCAGTGAAGTAACCTACGAGCAGTACTTC
TRBV5-5,few,.,TRBJ2-2,CASSSPRTANTGELFF,TGTGCCAGCAGTTCGCCTAGGACAGCGAACACCGGGGAGCTGTTTTTT
TRBV6-5,.,.,TRBJ2-1,CASSYSLGGGYNEQFF,TGTGCCAGCAGTTACTCGTTGGGGGGAGGCTACAATGAGCAGTTCTTC
TRBV5-1,few,TRBD2,TRBJ2-5,CASSLEVGREETQYF,TGCGCCAGCAGCTTGGAAGTCGGGAGGGAAGAGACCCAGTACTTC
TRBV6-5,few,.,TRBJ2-7,CASSYSNGNPYEQYF,TGTGCCAGCAGTTACTCGAACGGCAATCCCTACGAGCAGTACTTC
TRBV7-6,few,.,TRBJ2-5,CASSPLETQYF,TGTGCCAGCAGCCCTTTGGAGACCCAGTACTTC
TRBV4-2,.,TRBD2,TRBJ2-2,CASSPGLAGDTGELFF,TGTGCCAGCAGCCCGGGACTAGCGGGAGATACCGGGGAGCTGTTTTTT
TRBV5-6,few,TRBD2,TRBJ2-7,CASSLAGSTGGYEQYF,TGTGCCAGCAGCTTGGCAGGTTCTACGGGGGGCTACGAGCAGTACTTC
TRBV7-2,.,.,TRBJ1-5,CASSPTGLRGNQPQHF,TGTGCCAGCAGCCCCACAGGGTTGAGGGGCAATCAGCCCCAGCATTTT
TRBV28,.,TRBD1,TRBJ1-2,CASSSPGQGYGYTF,TGTGCCAGCAGTTCCCCAGGACAGGGCTATGGCTACACCTTC